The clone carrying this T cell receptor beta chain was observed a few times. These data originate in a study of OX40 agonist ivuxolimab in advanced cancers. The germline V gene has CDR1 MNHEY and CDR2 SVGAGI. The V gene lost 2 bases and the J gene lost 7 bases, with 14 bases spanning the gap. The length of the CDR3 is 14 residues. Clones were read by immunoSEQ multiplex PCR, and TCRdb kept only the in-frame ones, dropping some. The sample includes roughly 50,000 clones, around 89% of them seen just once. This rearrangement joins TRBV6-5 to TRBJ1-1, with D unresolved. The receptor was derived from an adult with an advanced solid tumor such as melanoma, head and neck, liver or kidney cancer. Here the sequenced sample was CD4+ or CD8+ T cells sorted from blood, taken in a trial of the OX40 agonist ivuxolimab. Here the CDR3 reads CASSYGRARDEAFF. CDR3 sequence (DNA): TGTGCCAGCAGTTACGGTAGGGCCCGGGATGAAGCTTTCTTT.